This T cell receptor beta chain was recovered during a study of cytomegalovirus exposure and HLA in healthy donors. Vbeta (60) and Jbeta (13) primers were used in the PCR. This table comes from immunoSEQ multiplex PCR, and its TCRdb copy is limited to in-frame clones, with some not included. Of roughly 150,000 clones in the sample, about 75% were seen once. Comment on this clone: No antigen is known for it.

Donors likely had unrecorded immune exposures despite being nominally healthy when sampled. General study points: The majority of CMV-associated TCR beta chains were reported as apparently HLA-restricted in a later analysis. In a later analysis, donors in an Asian-associated ancestry cluster reportedly had fewer N-insertions in productive TCRs than the cohort mean.

Sequenced material: PBMCs. This clonotype was obtained from a woman in her thirties in good health and CMV-seronegative.

The CDR3 protein is CASTSEGIHGYTF. CDR3 coding DNA: TGTGCCAGCACGAGCGAGGGAATTCACGGCTACACCTTC. The chain carries TRBV5-4 and TRBJ1-2; the D is unclear. The V gene's germline CDR1 is SGHNT and CDR2 YYREEE (reference sequence). This CDR3 has 13 residues. Trimming removed 6 bases from V and 8 bases from J, with 17 bases in between.